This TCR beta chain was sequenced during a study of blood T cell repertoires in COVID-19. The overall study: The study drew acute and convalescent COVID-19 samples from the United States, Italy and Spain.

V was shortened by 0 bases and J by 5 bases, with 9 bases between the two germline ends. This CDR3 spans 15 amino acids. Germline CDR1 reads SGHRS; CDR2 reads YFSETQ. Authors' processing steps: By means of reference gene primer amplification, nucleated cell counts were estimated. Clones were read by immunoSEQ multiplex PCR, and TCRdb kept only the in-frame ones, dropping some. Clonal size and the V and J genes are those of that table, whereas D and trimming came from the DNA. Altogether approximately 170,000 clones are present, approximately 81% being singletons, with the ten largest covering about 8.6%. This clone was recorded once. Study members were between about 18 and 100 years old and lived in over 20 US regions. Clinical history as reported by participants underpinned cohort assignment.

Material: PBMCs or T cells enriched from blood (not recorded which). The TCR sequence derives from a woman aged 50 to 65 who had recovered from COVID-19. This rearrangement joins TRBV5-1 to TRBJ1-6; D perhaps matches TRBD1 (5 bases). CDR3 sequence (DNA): TGCGCCAGCAGCTTGGCAGGGCTGAATAATTCACCCCTCCACTTT. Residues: CASSLAGLNNSPLHF. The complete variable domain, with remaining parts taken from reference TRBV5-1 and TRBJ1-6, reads KAGVTQTPRYLIKTRGQQVTLSCSPISGHRSVSWYQQTPGQGLQFLFEYFSETQRNKGNFPGRFSGRQFSNSRSEMNVSTLELGDSALYLCASSLAGLNNSPLHFGNGTRLTVT.